These T cell receptor beta chains were read from a single sample in a study of blood T cell repertoires in COVID-19. The method was immunoSEQ multiplex PCR; TCRdb's version includes in-frame clones alone and lacks a portion of them. The profile shows about 250,000 clones, roughly 84% of them singletons. Sequencing was performed on peripheral blood. Receptors were obtained from a man in his forties with acute or convalescent COVID-19. Each CDR3 is given with its conserved first and last residue. Fields, in order: D gene, J gene, V gene, CDR3 protein. A D gene is named only where the DNA matches it firmly.

>-|TRBJ1-1|TRBV3-1/TRBV3-2
CASSQTMNTEAFF
>-|TRBJ1-2|TRBV9
CASSGTEREGYTF
>TRBD2|TRBJ2-5|TRBV11-3
CASSRGLAPYQETQYF
>TRBD1|TRBJ1-3|TRBV3-1/TRBV3-2
CASSPGTGTGNTIYF
>TRBD1|TRBJ2-3|TRBV5-1
CASSLEGQGASGTQYF
>TRBD1|TRBJ2-7|TRBV19
CASSITGTGGEDEQYF
>-|TRBJ2-1|TRBV29-1
CSVEDTVYEQFF
>TRBD1|TRBJ2-2|TRBV6-5
CASRRQGATGELFF
>-|TRBJ1-5|TRBV7-2
CASSAANSNQPQHF
>-|TRBJ2-7|TRBV29-1
CSVAGQPYEQYF
>-|TRBJ1-5|TRBV7-8
CASRIGVDDQPQHF
>-|TRBJ1-6|TRBV3-1/TRBV3-2
CASSLRGNSPLHF
>-|TRBJ2-1|TRBV10-3
CAISELVGPTNEQFF
>-|TRBJ1-2|TRBV7-9
CASTSGRSGGYTF
>-|TRBJ2-2|TRBV6-6
CASSPGPRRALSSGELFF
>-|TRBJ2-3|TRBV9
CASSPGQSTDTQYF
>-|TRBJ1-4|TRBV29-1
CSVQALGRGGNEKLFF
>-|TRBJ2-5|TRBV12-3/TRBV12-4
CASTTGSQETQYF
>-|TRBJ1-1|TRBV18
CASSPVGENTEAFF
>-|TRBJ2-3|TRBV27
CASSLLAMPGGGTDTQYF
>-|TRBJ2-1|TRBV20-1
CSVPGDNEQFF
>-|TRBJ1-2|TRBV6-5
CASKTGRAGYTF
>-|TRBJ2-1|TRBV29-1
CSVEKNSLQFF
>-|TRBJ2-3|TRBV19
CASSSDRDTDTQYF
>-|TRBJ2-2|TRBV5-4
CASSLKQSGELFF
>TRBD1|TRBJ2-1|TRBV7-9
CASRPDRVRNEQFF
>TRBD2|TRBJ2-1|TRBV12-5
CASGLEAGGGRGYEQFF
>TRBD2|TRBJ2-2|TRBV5-5
CASSLIGREAGELFF
>TRBD1|TRBJ1-4|TRBV28
CASTPRTGTIDRLTTNEKLFF
>TRBD1|TRBJ2-3|TRBV18
CASSPSQGVTDTQYF
>-|TRBJ1-4|TRBV3-1/TRBV3-2
CASSRRGGSQVEKLFF
>-|TRBJ1-5|TRBV7-2
CASSSSDNNQPQHF
>-|TRBJ1-1|TRBV6-5
CASSPRDTNTEAFF
>-|TRBJ1-1|TRBV27
CASSAKSNRRAFF
>TRBD1|TRBJ1-5|TRBV19
CASSPDRGNQPQHF
>TRBD2|TRBJ2-2|TRBV19
CASRGLAGGPAGELFF
>TRBD1|TRBJ1-2|TRBV5-5
CASSSFTGTDYGYTF